This T cell receptor beta chain was sequenced during a study of blood T cell repertoires in COVID-19. The CDR3 covers 14 residues. The germline gives CDR1 KGHSH, CDR2 LQKENI. V was cut by 4 bases and J by 1 base, with 10 bases left in between. Produced via immunoSEQ multiplex PCR; TCRdb's table is partial and in-frame only. This sample yields more than 250,000 clones, of which roughly nine tenths are seen a single time; about 6.1% belongs to the top ten. The recovered donors of Cohort 3 showed two negative PCRs, clearance, or symptom resolution. This chain connects TRBV18 to TRBJ1-1, with D tentatively TRBD1 (5 bases). Input material: PBMCs or T cells enriched from blood (not recorded which). The source of this sequence is a woman in her thirties or forties who had recovered from COVID-19. In DNA, the CDR3 is TGTGCCAGCTCACTTGGGGCATCGAACACTGAAGCTTTCTTT. Translating gives CASSLGASNTEAFF.